The 29 T cell receptor beta chains listed next were all sequenced from one sample in a study of glioma-infiltrating T cells after dendritic cell vaccination. Sequencing used immunoSEQ multiplex PCR; TCRdb keeps in-frame clones, though not all of them. The table shows 95,000 or so clones, with under 90% occurring only once. Sequenced material: blood, taken before dendritic cell vaccination. The receptors were sampled from a human donor with glioblastoma.

A note on this clone: The sample contains more than one DNA sequence encoding this CDR3. The chain employs TRBV12-5 and TRBJ2-1, with 10 bases identical to TRBD1. Germline-derived CDR1 and CDR2 are LGHNT and FRNRAP. V lost 7 bases, J lost 4 bases, and 4 bases stayed unmatched. The CDR3 length is 14 residues. CDR3 bases: TGTGCTAGTGTCCCGGGACAGGGGTACAATGAGCAGTTCTTC. Protein: CASVPGQGYNEQFF.

The chain combines TRBV7-2 with TRBJ2-1; 8 bases are a match to TRBD2. Germline V lookup: CDR1 SGHTA, CDR2 FQGNSA. The CDR3 loop spans 15 amino acids. With V trimmed by 5 bases and J by 1 base, 4 bases remained unmatched. The CDR3 is CASSRLAGSYNEQFF. CDR3 DNA: TGTGCCAGCAGCCGGTTAGCGGGGTCCTACAATGAGCAGTTCTTC.

V gene TRBV13 combines with J gene TRBJ1-4; D is possibly TRBD1 (5 bases). This CDR3 has 16 residues. The germline V and J ends were trimmed by 5 bases and 2 bases, with 15 bases remaining between them. The germline V gene has CDR1 PRHDT and CDR2 FYEKMQ (reference sequence). This CDR3 is CASSQPSGPTNEKLFF. The CDR3 coding sequence is TGTGCCAGCAGCCAGCCATCAGGGCCTACTAATGAAAAACTGTTTTTT. Full variable domain (outside the CDR3, taken from reference TRBV13 and TRBJ1-4): AAGVIQSPRHLIKEKRETATLKCYPIPRHDTVYWYQQGPGQDPQFLISFYEKMQSDKGSIPDRFSAQQFSDYHSELNMSSLELGDSALYFCASSQPSGPTNEKLFFGSGTQLSVL.

The V gene is TRBV4-1, the J gene TRBJ1-5; D unclear. Germline CDR1 reads MGHRA; CDR2 reads YSYEKL. The V end lost 0 bases, the J end lost 2 bases, and 8 bases lay between the germline ends. The CDR3 runs 15 residues. CDR3 DNA: TGCGCCAGCAGCCAAGACATGGGCCGCAATCAGCCCCAGCATTTT. Protein sequence: CASSQDMGRNQPQHF.

The rearrangement uses TRBV2 and TRBJ1-1; 8 bases fit TRBD1. The CDR3 loop spans 14 amino acids. Germline lookup yields CDR1 SNHLY and CDR2 FYNNEI. J gave up 7 bases and V 3 bases, and 7 bases lay outside the gene matches. CDR3 nucleotide sequence: TGTGCCAGCAGTGAGGGGGGCAGGGGGCTTGAAGCTTTCTTT. Its protein product is CASSEGGRGLEAFF. Drawing the rest from reference TRBV2 and TRBJ1-1, the complete variable domain is EPEVTQTPSHQVTQMGQEVILRCVPISNHLYFYWYRQILGQKVEFLVSFYNNEISEKSEIFDDQFSVERPDGSNFTLKIRSTKLEDSAMYFCASSEGGRGLEAFFGQGTRLTVV.

This rearrangement joins TRBV27 to TRBJ1-4, with D tentatively TRBD1 (5 bases). V was cut by 8 bases and J by 7 bases, with 17 bases left in between. The germline gives CDR1 MNHEY, CDR2 SMNVEV (reference sequence). The CDR3 covers 14 residues. CDR3 in amino acids: CASQNRGGSEKLFF. The CDR3 DNA sequence: TGTGCCAGCCAAAACCGGGGGGGGAGTGAAAAACTGTTTTTT.

This chain connects TRBV27 to TRBJ1-5; no firm D call. The CDR3 length is 14 residues. Germline loops: CDR1 MNHEY, CDR2 SMNVEV (reference sequence). V was clipped by 3 bases and J by 6 bases, with 12 bases between them. In nucleotides, the CDR3 is TGTGCCAGCAGTTTGGAGAGGGCTGGTCAGCCCCAGCATTTT. This sequence encodes CASSLERAGQPQHF.

In its sample, this clone was seen once. The gene calls are TRBV2 and TRBJ2-1; TRBD2 agrees at 12 bases. Germline lookup yields CDR1 SNHLY and CDR2 FYNNEI. V shed 5 bases, J shed 4 bases, and the junction held 3 bases outside the gene matches. The CDR3 is 15 amino acids. The CDR3 spells CASSPLAGGYNEQFF. The CDR3 DNA reads as TGTGCCAGCAGTCCACTAGCGGGAGGTTACAATGAGCAGTTCTTC.

On this clone: This sample also contains other DNA sequences that code for the same CDR3. The chain combines TRBV7-2 with TRBJ1-1; 7 bases agree with TRBD1. The V gene end was trimmed by 5 bases and the J gene end by 2 bases; junction bases not matched to a gene: 5. The CDR3 covers 14 residues. Germline CDR1 is SGHTA and CDR2 is FQGNSA. The CDR3 DNA reads TGTGCCAGCAGCCCCGGGACAGCAAACACTGAAGCTTTCTTT. It is translated as CASSPGTANTEAFF.

This clone was seen only a few times. The V call is TRBV5-5, the J call TRBJ2-5; unclear D gene. CDR3 length: 13 amino acids. Trimming pared 1 base from V and 5 bases from J, leaving 9 bases between. CDR1 and CDR2 (germline): SGHKS, YYEKEE (reference sequence). CDR3 region: CASSLWLVETQYF. The CDR3 DNA follows: TGTGCCAGCAGCTTGTGGCTTGTGGAGACCCAGTACTTC.

The chain employs TRBV5-1 and TRBJ2-5, with D tentatively TRBD2 (5 bases). CDR1 is SGHRS, CDR2 YFSETQ, per germline. This CDR3 is 14 amino acids long. Trimming cost V 4 bases and J 3 bases, with 13 bases left between them. CDR3: CASSPIAQEETQYF. The CDR3 nucleotides read TGCGCCAGCAGCCCTATAGCGCAGGAAGAGACCCAGTACTTC.

The chain uses TRBV6-4 and TRBJ1-2, with TRBD1 matching 7 bases. V dropped 8 bases and J dropped 4; count of bases not matched to a gene: 4. In germline, CDR1 is MRHNA, CDR2 SNTAGT. The CDR3 runs to 12 residues. The CDR3 is CASFDRAYGYTF. As DNA, the CDR3 is TGTGCCAGCTTCGACAGGGCCTATGGCTACACCTTC.

V usage is TRBV25-1 and J usage is TRBJ2-1; D call uncertain. Germline V CDR1 and CDR2: MGHDK, SYGVNS. V lost 7 bases to trimming and J lost 7 bases, with 5 bases between them. The CDR3 contains 10 residues. The CDR3 reads CASKLNEQFF. The CDR3 nucleotides are TGTGCCAGCAAACTAAATGAGCAGTTCTTC.

For the CDR3, the DNA is TGCGCCAGCAGCCAATACCGGGACAGCTCCTACGAGCAGTACTTC. Protein sequence: CASSQYRDSSYEQYF. The rearrangement uses TRBV4-3 and TRBJ2-7; 7 positions agree with TRBD1. J gave up 0 bases and V 2 bases, and 4 bases lay outside the gene matches. The germline gives CDR1 LGHNA, CDR2 YSLEER. CDR3 length: 15 residues.

The chain joins TRBV7-9 to TRBJ1-3, with TRBD1 matching 8 bases. CDR1 and CDR2 from the germline V gene are SEHNR and FQNEAQ (reference sequence). V was pared by 8 bases and J by 2 bases, with 5 bases of the junction left unmatched. The CDR3 runs to 14 residues. The CDR3 region is CASGGTGAGNTIYF. The DNA of the CDR3 is TGTGCCAGCGGAGGGACAGGCGCTGGAAACACCATATATTTT.

This chain joins TRBV9 and TRBJ2-7; TRBD1 might be the D (5 bases). Germline V CDR1 and CDR2: SGDLS, YYNGEE. The CDR3 is made up of 14 amino acids. Deletions cut 0 bases from V and 2 bases from J, with 9 bases between. The DNA of the CDR3 is TGTGCCAGCAGCGTAGAAGGGGTACCCTACGAGCAGTACTTC. Translation gives CASSVEGVPYEQYF. Full variable domain (outside the CDR3, taken from reference TRBV9 and TRBJ2-7): DSGVTQTPKHLITATGQRVTLRCSPRSGDLSVYWYQQSLDQGLQFLIQYYNGEERAKGNILERFSAQQFPDLHSELNLSSLELGDSALYFCASSVEGVPYEQYFGPGTRLTVT.

The chain recombines TRBV19 with TRBJ2-2; a weak D match, TRBD2 (5 bases). Germline values: CDR1 LNHDA, CDR2 SQIVND (reference sequence). The CDR3 is 15 amino acids. V was cut by 1 base and J by 4 bases, with 10 bases left in between. The CDR3 spells CASSIVWAGTGELFF. CDR3 DNA sequence: TGTGCCAGTAGTATAGTTTGGGCGGGCACCGGGGAGCTGTTTTTT.

This clone was detected once. The chain couples TRBV5-4 to TRBJ1-3; a possible D gene is TRBD1 (6 bases). The CDR3 has 13 amino acids. The V gene's germline CDR1 is SGHNT and CDR2 YYREEE (reference sequence). V shed 4 bases and J shed 9 bases, with 14 bases lying between them. CDR3 in amino acids: CASSPNPQGTIYF. CDR3 nucleotides: TGTGCCAGCAGCCCGAACCCACAGGGCACCATATATTTT.

V usage is TRBV21-1 and J usage is TRBJ2-2; TRBD2 was called by the table and not checked on the DNA. TRBV21-1 is an annotated pseudogene. This CDR3 contains 15 residues. CDR3 amino acids: CASSVDEEEDGELFF. The CDR3 region has the DNA TGTGCCAGCAGCGTCGACGAGGAGGAGGACGGGGAGCTGTTTTTT.

This clone was recorded a few times. The rearrangement links TRBV6-1 to TRBJ1-5; the D gene is possibly TRBD1 (6 bases). V was cut by 6 bases and J by 0 bases, with 12 bases left in between. Germline CDR1 is MNHNS and CDR2 is SASEGT. This CDR3 region has 15 residues. Written as DNA, the CDR3 is TGTGCCAGCAGGGCAGGACAGTTTAGCAATCAGCCCCAGCATTTT. This encodes CASRAGQFSNQPQHF.

Here the CDR3 reads CASRTGGTEAFF. CDR3 nucleotides: TGTGCCAGCAGGACAGGGGGAACTGAAGCTTTCTTT. The chain has TRBV27 and TRBJ1-1; 9 bases align to TRBD1. The V and J ends lost 6 bases and 5 bases, in that order; junction bases with no gene match: 1. Germline V lookup: CDR1 MNHEY, CDR2 SMNVEV (reference sequence). The CDR3 extends over 12 amino acids.

V and J are TRBV7-6 and TRBJ1-1; weak D call: TRBD1 (5 bases). This CDR3 contains 17 residues. V lost 0 bases to trimming and J lost 0 bases, with 14 bases between them. Looked up from germline, CDR1 is SGHVS and CDR2 is FNYEAQ. The CDR3 DNA reads TGTGCCAGCAGCTTAGCGGGAGGGGTTACTATGAACACTGAAGCTTTCTTT. Its translation: CASSLAGGVTMNTEAFF. The full variable domain, with the rest looked up from reference TRBV7-6 and TRBJ1-1, is GAGVSQSPRYKVTKRGQDVALRCDPISGHVSLYWYRQALGQGPEFLTYFNYEAQQDKSGLPNDRFSAERPEGSISTLTIQRTEQRDSAMYRCASSLAGGVTMNTEAFFGQGTRLTVV.

The rearrangement joins TRBV5-1 to TRBJ2-3, with 7 bases that match TRBD1. Germline CDR1 is SGHRS and CDR2 is YFSETQ. The CDR3 spans 15 residues. The J segment lost 3 bases and the V segment lost 2 bases, leaving 6 bases of the junction unmatched. CDR3 protein: CASSLRQGRTDTQYF. As DNA, the CDR3 is TGCGCCAGCAGCTTACGACAGGGTAGGACAGATACGCAGTATTTT.

V gene TRBV30 combines with J gene TRBJ2-1, with TRBD2 matching 9 bases. Trimming cost V 0 bases and J 6 bases; bases outside gene matches: 6. Germline CDR1 GTSNPN, CDR2 SVGIG (reference sequence). The CDR3 is 15 residues long. Here the CDR3 DNA reads TGTGCCTGGAGTGTAGAACTAGCGGGCCTCAATGAGCAGTTCTTC. Translation: CAWSVELAGLNEQFF.

Notes on this clone: One junction end does not reproduce the germline sequence, and a read error may be involved. Other nucleotide sequences from this sample produce the same CDR3. The chain combines TRBV19 with TRBJ1-1; 8 bases line up with TRBD1. The germline CDR1 and CDR2 sequences are LNHDA and SQIVND (reference sequence). The CDR3 loop spans 14 amino acids. CDR3 DNA: TGTGCCAGTAGTATTGGGACAGGTAGGACTGAAGCTTTCTTC. It encodes CASSIGTGRTEAFF.

The chain recombines TRBV6-5 with TRBJ2-7; 7 nucleotides align to TRBD2. V was clipped by 6 bases and J by 2 bases; unmatched bases: 7. The CDR3 loop spans 14 amino acids. Germline CDR1 and CDR2: MNHEY and SVGAGI. The CDR3 here is CASRGLADTYEQYF. The CDR3 region has the DNA TGTGCCAGCAGGGGGCTAGCGGATACCTACGAGCAGTACTTC.

This chain connects TRBV19 to TRBJ2-7; a weak D match, TRBD1 (5 bases). V lost 3 bases, J lost 6 bases, and 9 bases lay in between. Germline V CDR1 and CDR2: LNHDA, SQIVND (reference sequence). This CDR3 has 12 residues. CDR3 nucleotides: TGTGCCAGTAGTATTGGACAAACCGAGCAGTACTTC. Translating gives CASSIGQTEQYF.

V and J are TRBV25-1 and TRBJ2-1, with D perhaps matching TRBD1 (5 bases). Germline loops: CDR1 MGHDK, CDR2 SYGVNS. The CDR3 is 14 residues long. The V end lost 6 bases, the J end lost 5 bases, and 14 bases lay between the germline ends. CDR3 loop: CASSDMTVHNEQFF. CDR3 nucleotides: TGTGCCAGCAGCGACATGACAGTACACAATGAGCAGTTCTTC.

This clone was detected a few times. The chain recombines TRBV5-1 with TRBJ2-3; possibly TRBD1 for D (5 bases). V lost 0 bases and J lost 3, with 8 bases in between. CDR3 length: 14 residues. Germline lookup yields CDR1 SGHRS and CDR2 YFSETQ. CDR3 coding DNA: TGCGCCAGCAGCTTGGTGGGGCCGACAGATACGCAGTATTTT. Its translation: CASSLVGPTDTQYF. The variable domain in full, with the rest retrieved from reference TRBV5-1 and TRBJ2-3, is KAGVTQTPRYLIKTRGQQVTLSCSPISGHRSVSWYQQTPGQGLQFLFEYFSETQRNKGNFPGRFSGRQFSNSRSEMNVSTLELGDSALYLCASSLVGPTDTQYFGPGTRLTVL.